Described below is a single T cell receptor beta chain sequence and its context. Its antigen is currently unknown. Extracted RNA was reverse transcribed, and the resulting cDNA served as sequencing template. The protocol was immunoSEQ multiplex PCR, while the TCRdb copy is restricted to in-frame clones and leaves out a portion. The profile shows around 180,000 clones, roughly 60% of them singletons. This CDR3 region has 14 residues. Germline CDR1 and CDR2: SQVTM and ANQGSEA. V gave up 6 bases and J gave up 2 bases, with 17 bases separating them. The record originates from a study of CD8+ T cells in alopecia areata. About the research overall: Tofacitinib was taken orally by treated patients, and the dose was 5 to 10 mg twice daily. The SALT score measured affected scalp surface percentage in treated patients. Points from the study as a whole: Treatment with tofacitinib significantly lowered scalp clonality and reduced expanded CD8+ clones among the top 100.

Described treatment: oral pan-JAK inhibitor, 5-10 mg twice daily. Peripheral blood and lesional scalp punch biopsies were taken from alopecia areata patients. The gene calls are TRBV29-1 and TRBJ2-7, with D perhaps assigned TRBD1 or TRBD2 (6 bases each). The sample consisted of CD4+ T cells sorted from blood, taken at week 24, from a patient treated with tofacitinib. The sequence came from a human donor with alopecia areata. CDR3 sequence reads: CSVMGGDRAYEQYF. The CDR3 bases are TGCAGCGTCATGGGGGGCGACAGAGCCTACGAGCAGTACTTC.